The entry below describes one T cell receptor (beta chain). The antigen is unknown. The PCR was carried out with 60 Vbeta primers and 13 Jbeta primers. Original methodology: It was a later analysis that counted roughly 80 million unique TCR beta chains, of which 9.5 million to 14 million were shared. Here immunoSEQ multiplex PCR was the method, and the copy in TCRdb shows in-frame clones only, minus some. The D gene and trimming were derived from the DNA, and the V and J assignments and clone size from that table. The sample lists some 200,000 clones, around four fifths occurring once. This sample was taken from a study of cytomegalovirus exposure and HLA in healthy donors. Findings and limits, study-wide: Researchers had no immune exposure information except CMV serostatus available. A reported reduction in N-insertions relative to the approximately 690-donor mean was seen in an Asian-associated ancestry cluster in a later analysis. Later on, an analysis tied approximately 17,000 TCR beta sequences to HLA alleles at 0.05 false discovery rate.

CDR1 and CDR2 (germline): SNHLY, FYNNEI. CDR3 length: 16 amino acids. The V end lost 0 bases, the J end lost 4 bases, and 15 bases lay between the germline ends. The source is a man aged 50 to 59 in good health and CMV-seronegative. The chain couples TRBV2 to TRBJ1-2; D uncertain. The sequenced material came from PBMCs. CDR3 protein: CASSEALTDLSYGYTF. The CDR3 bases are TGTGCCAGCAGTGAAGCGCTTACCGACTTGAGCTATGGCTACACCTTC.